This T cell receptor (beta chain) originates from a study of T cells after yellow fever vaccination (dated by TCRdb to about 2019). About the study as a whole: Libraries from fractions with low cell numbers were prepared with the SMART-Seq v4 Ultra Low Input RNA kit. Bulk TCR alpha and beta repertoires were sequenced longitudinally to track T-cell clones before and after primary and booster YFV17D yellow fever vaccination. Two healthy male donors, one aged 18 to 30 and one aged 30 to 39 years, were included in the cohort. Blood was drawn at multiple timepoints before and after primary and secondary immunization, with bulk PBMC replicates and cell subsets isolated.

Only a few counts were recorded for this clonotype. Its binding antigen is unknown. Base qualities are missing; no much larger clone stands one base away. The V end loses 0 bases and the J end loses 0 bases, and a stretch of 8 bases separates them. The CDR3 contains 15 residues, cysteine and phenylalanine counted. The entry retains the CDR3 DNA only, 45 bases that are in frame from base 1. Reading the germline V gene gives CDR1 SGHTA and CDR2 FQGTGA. The sample's treatment or condition, from its label and the paper: live attenuated yellow fever vaccine strain. At each blood-draw timepoint, two biological replicates of bulk PBMCs were collected. A standard Ficoll-Paque protocol was used to isolate PBMCs from peripheral blood. RNA was extracted with TriZol from bulk PBMCs, CD4 and CD8 fractions, and dextramer-positive and dextramer-negative fractions. Study-wide findings and limitations: After the booster, most of the clones that had expanded following primary vaccination were detected again (96% of CD4 and roughly 88% of CD8), which suggests that memory was broadly maintained. Only a couple of donors were included in the study, so the extent to which the findings can be generalized is limited. The secondary T-cell response was found to be weaker but faster than the primary response, with a peak reached on day 5 rather than on day 15. FACS-sorted repertoires could contain abundant contaminating clonotypes from the bulk population, so computational filtering was required. A small fraction of clonotypes appeared in both the CD4 and CD8 compartments, likely as a result of convergent recombination.

The sample was run on an Illumina NovaSeq 6000. TCR cDNA was synthesized by 5'RACE template switching, which introduced a universal primer site and unique molecular identifiers. Priming for cDNA synthesis came from both the TCR alpha and TCR beta constant segments. Library amplification used two PCR steps, and the second PCR step added sample barcodes and sequencing adapters. Libraries were sequenced on Illumina HiSeq 2500 (2x100 bp) or NovaSeq (2x150 bp). Regarding the original processing steps: Reads were demultiplexed and collapsed into UMI consensus sequences with MIGEC, and V(D)J alignment was performed with MiXCR. Vaccine-responding clonotypes were identified with edgeR using replicate PBMC samples, with FDR below 0.01 and a log2 fold change above 5 up to day 15 being required. CD4 or CD8 identity was assigned to each bulk clonotype according to whether the clonotype was present at higher abundance in the sequenced CD4 repertoire or the sequenced CD8 repertoire. The raw public data were reprocessed by TCRdb itself: fastp quality trimming at Q25, MiXCR clonotype calling, in-frame beta chains only. Each record represents a unique CDR3 protein, reported with the most common genes and DNA among its rows. Here the V and J calls rest on TCRdb's processing, not on the authors' analysis. The sample table records hundreds of thousands of distinct CDR3 sequences; 3.6% of these occur just once. Around 24% of the sample comes from the top ten.

The sequence is built from TRBV7-3 and TRBJ1-2, with the D segment identity uncertain. The sequence came from a young man who received the YFV17D yellow fever vaccine. The specimen was PBMCs, collected on the day of the yellow fever booster vaccination. The bases are TGTGCCAGCAGCTTAACGCCGTTAGCTAACTATGGCTACACCTTC. This yields the protein CASSLTPLANYGYTF.